This T cell receptor beta chain was retrieved from a study of blood T cell repertoires in COVID-19. Study context: Researchers got acute and convalescent COVID-19 samples from the United States, Italy and Spain.

In the original processing: Reference gene primer amplification gave nucleated cell count estimates. TCRdb's table, derived via immunoSEQ multiplex PCR, lists solely in-frame clones and lacks some. V and J calls and clone size are as listed in that table; D and trimming were resolved from the DNA. The data contain around 200,000 clones, around 82% of them singletons. J gave up 2 bases and V 0 bases, and 9 bases lay outside the gene matches. The germline CDR1 and CDR2 sequences are SGDLS and YYNGEE. The CDR3 spans 17 residues. This clonotype originated in a man aged 45-60 years with active or convalescent COVID-19. The specimen sequenced was peripheral blood. This chain connects TRBV9 to TRBJ2-7; 9 bases are a match to TRBD1. The CDR3 here is CASSVGDRAPKPYEQYF. DNA of the CDR3: TGTGCCAGCAGCGTAGGGGACAGGGCTCCGAAGCCCTACGAGCAGTACTTC.